This passage covers 22 T cell receptor beta chains from one sample sequenced in a study of OX40 agonist ivuxolimab in advanced cancers. This table comes from immunoSEQ multiplex PCR, and its TCRdb copy is limited to in-frame clones, with some not included. The sample records 120,000 or so clones, about 94% being singletons. Material: CD4+ or CD8+ T cells sorted from blood, obtained in a trial of the OX40 agonist ivuxolimab. These receptors came from an adult with an advanced solid tumor such as melanoma, head and neck, liver or kidney cancer.

In nucleotides, the CDR3 is TGTGCCAGCAGTGACTCGTGGGGGTATAATTCACCCCTCCACTTT. As protein: CASSDSWGYNSPLHF. This chain uses TRBV6-4 with TRBJ1-6; perhaps TRBD1 as D (5 bases). Germline V gives CDR1 MRHNA, CDR2 SNTAGT. This CDR3 is 15 amino acids long. The V end was cut by 0 bases, the J end by 4 bases, with 7 bases between.

The V and J genes are TRBV6-5 and TRBJ2-7; TRBD1 or TRBD2 may be the D gene (6 bases each). The germline V and J ends were trimmed by 5 bases and 4 bases, with 15 bases remaining between them. Looked up from germline, CDR1 is MNHEY and CDR2 is SVGAGI. This CDR3 has 14 amino acids. This CDR3 reads CASSQGTLGYEQYF. CDR3 nucleotides: TGTGCCAGCAGTCAGGGGACTCTAGGTTACGAGCAGTACTTC.

The chain recombines TRBV6-6 with TRBJ2-7; 12 nucleotides line up with TRBD1. The CDR3 consists of 15 residues. Germline values: CDR1 MNHNY, CDR2 SVGAGI (reference sequence). V trimming: 6 bases; J trimming: 1 base; junction bases outside the gene matches: 4. As DNA, the CDR3 is TGTGCCAGCAGGGGACAGGGGGCGGGTTCCTACGAGCAGTACTTC. Translating gives CASRGQGAGSYEQYF.

The rearrangement joins TRBV11-3 to TRBJ2-3; 7 bases match TRBD2. The CDR3 loop spans 14 amino acids. J was trimmed by 0 bases and V by 5 bases; bases with no gene match: 2. Germline V gene data show CDR1 as SGHNT and CDR2 as YENEEA. CDR3 protein: CASSAGESTDTQYF. CDR3 coding DNA: TGTGCCAGCAGCGCGGGGGAGAGCACAGATACGCAGTATTTT. The complete variable domain, with remaining parts taken from reference TRBV11-3 and TRBJ2-3, reads EAGVVQSPRYKIIEKKQPVAFWCNPISGHNTLYWYLQNLGQGPELLIRYENEEAVDDSQLPKDRFSAERLKGVDSTLKIQPAELGDSAVYLCASSAGESTDTQYFGPGTRLTVL.

This clone was counted a single time. The chain carries TRBV5-1 and TRBJ2-5; D not resolved. V was cut by 0 bases and J by 1 base, with 4 bases left in between. The CDR3 runs 13 residues. Looked up from germline, CDR1 is SGHRS and CDR2 is YFSETQ. CDR3 sequence reads: CASSLEGQETQYF. CDR3 nucleotides: TGCGCCAGCAGCTTGGAAGGCCAAGAGACCCAGTACTTC.

Only one count was recorded for this clone. The V and J genes are TRBV5-1 and TRBJ2-3; 10 nucleotides agree with TRBD2. V shed 1 base, J shed 0 bases, and the junction held 8 bases outside the gene matches. CDR1 is SGHRS and CDR2 is YFSETQ in the germline V gene. CDR3 length: 18 residues. Here the CDR3 reads CASSLRASGGTSTDTQYF. In nucleotides, the CDR3 is TGCGCCAGCAGCTTGCGGGCTAGCGGGGGAACTAGCACAGATACGCAGTATTTT.

The chain joins TRBV19 to TRBJ1-2, with no clear D. The V end lost 6 bases, the J end lost 8 bases, and 10 bases lay between the germline ends. The germline gives CDR1 LNHDA, CDR2 SQIVND (reference sequence). CDR3 size: 11 residues. The CDR3 spells CASREMRGYTF. The DNA of the CDR3 is TGTGCCAGTAGGGAGATGAGGGGCTACACCTTC.

This rearrangement joins TRBV11-1 to TRBJ2-5; possibly TRBD1 or TRBD2 for D (5 bases each). Trimming left V 7 bases short and J 3 bases short, with 15 bases between. Germline V gene lookup returns CDR1 SGHAT and CDR2 FQDESV (reference sequence). The CDR3 loop spans 14 amino acids. The CDR3 reads CASIGGQGEETQYF. Written as DNA, the CDR3 is TGTGCCAGCATCGGCGGGCAGGGAGAAGAGACCCAGTACTTC.

The CDR3 here is CASSAHKGPNTEAFF. CDR3 bases: TGTGCCAGCAGCGCACATAAGGGGCCGAACACTGAAGCTTTCTTT. This chain joins TRBV9 and TRBJ1-1; tentative D call: TRBD1 (5 bases). The CDR3 totals 15 residues. Germline V CDR1 and CDR2: SGDLS, YYNGEE. Trimming removed 3 bases at V and 1 base at J, with 13 bases between.

The gene calls are TRBV28 and TRBJ1-5; 9 bases map to TRBD1. The CDR3 totals 16 residues. V was pared by 5 bases and J by 3 bases, with 8 bases of the junction left unmatched. Germline V gene lookup returns CDR1 MDHEN and CDR2 SYDVKM. This chain's CDR3 is CASSQIGTGYNQPQHF. In DNA, the CDR3 is TGTGCCAGCAGTCAAATAGGGACAGGGTACAATCAGCCCCAGCATTTT.

This rearrangement joins TRBV5-6 to TRBJ2-7, with a weak D call TRBD2 (7 bases). From germline, CDR1 is SGHDT and CDR2 YYEEEE. The CDR3 is made up of 12 amino acids. The V gene lost 4 bases and the J gene lost 9 bases, with 14 bases spanning the gap. As DNA, the CDR3 is TGTGCCAGCAGCCTCGCGGGGGCTCGGCAGTACTTC. Encoded protein: CASSLAGARQYF.

V usage is TRBV4-3 and J usage is TRBJ1-2, with a tentative D call TRBD1 (6 bases). V shed 1 base and J shed 3 bases, with 18 bases lying between them. The CDR3 has 17 residues. Germline CDR1 LGHNA, CDR2 YSLEER. The CDR3 here is CASSQVGGGAADYGYTF. The CDR3 bases are TGCGCCAGCAGCCAAGTAGGAGGGGGGGCTGCTGACTATGGCTACACCTTC.

The chain carries TRBV7-2 and TRBJ2-2, with no clear D. The V end was cut by 1 base, the J end by 5 bases, with 5 bases between. The CDR3 spans 13 residues. Germline loops: CDR1 SGHTA, CDR2 FQGNSA. The CDR3 reads CASSLGETGELFF. For the CDR3, the DNA is TGTGCCAGCAGCTTAGGGGAAACCGGGGAGCTGTTTTTT.

The sample holds one count of this clone. The CDR3 bases are TGTGCCAGGGGGTCCCAGTCCGGGCCCACGTTGGGCACAGATACGCAGTATTTT. Translation: CARGSQSGPTLGTDTQYF. The chain combines TRBV25-1 with TRBJ2-3; D gene unclear. Per germline, CDR1 MGHDK and CDR2 SYGVNS. Trimming removed 9 bases at V and 1 base at J, with 26 bases between. The CDR3 consists of 18 residues.

For this clone: Sequence at one end of the junction differs from germline and may be a read error. The V and J genes are TRBV5-1 and TRBJ2-6, with D unclear. Germline V CDR1 and CDR2: SGHRS, YFSETQ. The length of the CDR3 is 13 residues. The CDR3 DNA reads as TGCGCCAGCAGGTTGGATGGGGCCAACGTCCTGACTTTC. Its translation is CASRLDGANVLTF.

The chain employs TRBV28 and TRBJ1-1, with 9 bases lining up with TRBD1. The CDR3 loop spans 17 amino acids. After removal of 3 bases from V and 10 bases from J, the junction contained 18 bases not matched to a gene. In germline, CDR1 is MDHEN, CDR2 SYDVKM. CDR3 in amino acids: CASSLAGTGGDNHSAFF. The CDR3 DNA sequence: TGTGCCAGCAGTTTGGCAGGTACAGGGGGCGATAACCACTCAGCTTTCTTT.

V and J are TRBV18 and TRBJ1-6; 10 bases are shared with TRBD1. Unmatched junction bases numbered 4, after V lost 1 base and J lost 7 bases. From germline, CDR1 is KGHSH and CDR2 LQKENI. The CDR3 runs 16 residues. CDR3 in amino acids: CASSPLGTGVNSPLHF. CDR3 nucleotide sequence: TGTGCCAGCTCACCACTCGGGACAGGGGTGAATTCACCCCTCCACTTT.

This chain uses TRBV5-4 with TRBJ2-1; D is ambiguous. The V gene's germline CDR1 is SGHNT and CDR2 YYREEE (reference sequence). V was clipped by 0 bases and J by 4 bases, with 5 bases between them. There are 13 residues in the CDR3. CDR3 amino acids: CASSLDGYNEQFF. CDR3 bases: TGTGCCAGCAGCTTGGACGGGTACAATGAGCAGTTCTTC.

The chain recombines TRBV2 with TRBJ1-2, with 9 bases aligning to TRBD1. The ends lost 6 bases at V and 2 bases at J; junction bases unmatched: 4. This CDR3 has 14 amino acids. Germline V gene lookup returns CDR1 SNHLY and CDR2 FYNNEI. CDR3 nucleotides: TGTGCCAGCAGGCCGGACAGGGGAAACTATGGCTACACCTTC. Translated, it gives CASRPDRGNYGYTF.

The chain employs TRBV19 and TRBJ1-1; 8 bases map to TRBD1. This CDR3 is built from 16 residues. Germline V gives CDR1 LNHDA, CDR2 SQIVND (reference sequence). V lost 9 bases to trimming and J lost 3 bases; unmatched junction nucleotides: 15. The CDR3 bases are TGTGCCAGCGATCACGGACAGGGACGAGCTGACACTGAAGCTTTCTTT. Protein sequence: CASDHGQGRADTEAFF.

The chain employs TRBV19 and TRBJ2-2; D remains unclear. The germline gives CDR1 LNHDA, CDR2 SQIVND (reference sequence). V lost 3 bases and J lost 6, with 5 bases in between. The CDR3 contains 12 residues. In DNA, the CDR3 is TGTGCCAGTAGTATGAATGCCGGGGAGCTGTTTTTT. It translates to CASSMNAGELFF.

CDR3 sequence: CASSLARGRGTGELFF. The CDR3 nucleotides read TGTGCCAGCAGCTTAGCGAGAGGGCGCGGCACCGGGGAGCTGTTTTTT. The chain employs TRBV7-2 and TRBJ2-2, with a possible D match to TRBD2 (5 bases). Germline V gene sequence: CDR1 SGHTA, CDR2 FQGNSA. The ends were cut back, 0 bases at V and 4 bases at J, with 12 bases in the middle. The CDR3 is made up of 16 amino acids. The full variable domain, with the rest looked up from reference TRBV7-2 and TRBJ2-2, is GAGVSQSPSNKVTEKGKDVELRCDPISGHTALYWYRQSLGQGLEFLIYFQGNSAPDKSGLPSDRFSAERTGGSVSTLTIQRTQQEDSAVYLCASSLARGRGTGELFFGEGSRLTVL.